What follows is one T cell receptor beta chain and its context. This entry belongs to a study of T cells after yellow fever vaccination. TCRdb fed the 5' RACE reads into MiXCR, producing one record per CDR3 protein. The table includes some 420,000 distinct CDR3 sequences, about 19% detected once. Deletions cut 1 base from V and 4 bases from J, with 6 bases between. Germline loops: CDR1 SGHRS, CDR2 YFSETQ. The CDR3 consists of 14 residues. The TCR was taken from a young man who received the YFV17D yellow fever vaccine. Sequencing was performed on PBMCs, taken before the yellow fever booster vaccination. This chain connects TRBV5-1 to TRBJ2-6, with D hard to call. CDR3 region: CASSLNLGANVLTF. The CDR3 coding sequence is TGCGCCAGCAGCTTGAATCTCGGGGCCAACGTCCTGACTTTC. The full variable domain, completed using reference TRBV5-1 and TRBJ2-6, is KAGVTQTPRYLIKTRGQQVTLSCSPISGHRSVSWYQQTPGQGLQFLFEYFSETQRNKGNFPGRFSGRQFSNSRSEMNVSTLELGDSALYLCASSLNLGANVLTFGAGSRLTVL.